One and the same sample provided the 8 T cell receptor beta chains below, sequenced in a study of T cell responses to AZD1222 COVID-19 vaccine. Here immunoSEQ multiplex PCR was the method, and the copy in TCRdb shows in-frame clones only, minus some. The repertoire consists of about 97,000 clones, with around 84% occurring once and the leading ten covering under 1.5%. This specimen was peripheral blood, taken on day 0 of AZD1222 vaccination. Every receptor here comes from an adult in good health.

This clone was counted a single time. The gene calls are TRBV29-1 and TRBJ2-5; D is uncertain. Germline V gives CDR1 SQVTM, CDR2 ANQGSEA. V was cut by 6 bases and J by 5 bases, with 7 bases left in between. The CDR3 covers 10 residues. CDR3 sequence (DNA): TGCAGCGTAGATGGGGAGACCCAGTACTTC. As protein: CSVDGETQYF.

A few counts support this clone. This chain connects TRBV11-3 to TRBJ1-1, with D unresolved. Looked up from germline, CDR1 is SGHNT and CDR2 is YENEEA. Trimming took 5 bases from V and 4 from J, leaving 8 bases between them. The CDR3 spans 12 residues. CDR3 sequence reads: CASSRTGTEAFF. CDR3 nucleotides: TGTGCCAGCAGCCGGACTGGCACTGAAGCTTTCTTT.

This chain connects TRBV28 to TRBJ2-7; possibly TRBD2 for D (5 bases). CDR1 MDHEN and CDR2 SYDVKM come from the germline V gene. There are 11 residues in the CDR3. Trimming pared 11 bases from V and 2 bases from J, leaving 10 bases between. CDR3 DNA sequence: TGTGCCGCCGCGGGCCCCTACGAGCAGTACTTC. Protein sequence: CAAAGPYEQYF.

The chain links TRBV4-3 to TRBJ2-2; TRBD2 might be the D (6 bases). The CDR3 consists of 17 residues. Trimming shortened V by 0 bases and J by 0 bases, and 11 bases separated the two germline ends. In germline, CDR1 is LGHNA, CDR2 YSLEER. In nucleotides, the CDR3 is TGCGCCAGCAGCCAAGATTGGGCTAGCGCGAACACCGGGGAGCTGTTTTTT. This codes for CASSQDWASANTGELFF.

The V call is TRBV11-2, the J call TRBJ2-2; D not certain. Germline CDR1 reads SGHAT; CDR2 reads FQNNGV. CDR3 length: 16 residues. The ends were cut back, 4 bases at V and 6 bases at J, with 18 bases in the middle. The CDR3 sequence is CASSSMGVYQPGELFF. The CDR3 bases are TGTGCCAGCAGCTCAATGGGCGTCTATCAGCCCGGGGAGCTGTTTTTT.

The chain recombines TRBV30 with TRBJ2-5; 9 nucleotides agree with TRBD1. V trimming: 3 bases; J trimming: 4 bases; junction bases outside the gene matches: 3. Germline values: CDR1 GTSNPN, CDR2 SVGIG (reference sequence). The CDR3 contains 13 residues. The CDR3: CAWRDRGRETQYF. For the CDR3, the DNA is TGTGCCTGGAGGGACAGGGGTAGAGAGACCCAGTACTTC. Looking up the rest from reference TRBV30 and TRBJ2-5 gives the full variable domain: SQTIHQWPATLVQPVGSPLSLECTVEGTSNPNLYWYRQAAGRGLQLLFYSVGIGQISSEVPQNLSASRPQDRQFILSSKKLLLSDSGFYLCAWRDRGRETQYFGPGTRLLVL.

This rearrangement joins TRBV18 to TRBJ2-5; D unresolved. V gave up 0 bases and J gave up 5 bases, with 10 bases separating them. Germline V gene lookup returns CDR1 KGHSH and CDR2 LQKENI. The CDR3 sequence is 14 residues long. The CDR3 protein is CASSPPLGVETQYF. The CDR3 nucleotides read TGTGCCAGCTCACCACCGCTCGGCGTCGAGACCCAGTACTTC. The variable domain in full, completed from reference TRBV18 and TRBJ2-5, reads NAGVMQNPRHLVRRRGQEARLRCSPMKGHSHVYWYRQLPEEGLKFMVYLQKENIIDESGMPKERFSAEFPKEGPSILRIQQVVRGDSAAYFCASSPPLGVETQYFGPGTRLLVL.

This clone was detected a few times. V usage is TRBV5-6 and J usage is TRBJ2-5; D is unresolved. Trimming left V 4 bases short and J 4 bases short, with 11 bases between. Germline assignment: CDR1 SGHDT and CDR2 YYEEEE. CDR3 length: 13 residues. The CDR3 reads CASSLRSGETQYF. The CDR3, as DNA: TGTGCCAGCAGCCTCAGGTCAGGAGAGACCCAGTACTTC.